This TCR beta chain appears in the sequencing data of a study of blood T cells in healthy people across ages. About this clonotype itself: A read error may be the cause here, since a much bigger clone is one base away.

CDR1 is MNHEY and CDR2 is SMNVEV in the germline V gene (reference sequence). This CDR3 is 15 amino acids long. It was with a sample-barcoded 5' primer and a J-beta primer mix that a second PCR of about 7 to 12 cycles was run. TCRdb re-derived calls from the 5' RACE reads in MiXCR, one entry per CDR3 protein. The sample has about 930,000 distinct CDR3 sequences, about 29% seen once. These records were also assigned to another study, of T cells of mothers and their children.

This clonotype was obtained from a woman aged 35 to 49 in good health. The sequenced material came from blood. V gene TRBV27 combines with J gene TRBJ1-5; D call uncertain. CDR3 DNA: TGTGCCGGCAGTTTATTAGCCAGCCCTAATCAGCCCCAGCATTTT. This sequence encodes CAGSLLASPNQPQHF.